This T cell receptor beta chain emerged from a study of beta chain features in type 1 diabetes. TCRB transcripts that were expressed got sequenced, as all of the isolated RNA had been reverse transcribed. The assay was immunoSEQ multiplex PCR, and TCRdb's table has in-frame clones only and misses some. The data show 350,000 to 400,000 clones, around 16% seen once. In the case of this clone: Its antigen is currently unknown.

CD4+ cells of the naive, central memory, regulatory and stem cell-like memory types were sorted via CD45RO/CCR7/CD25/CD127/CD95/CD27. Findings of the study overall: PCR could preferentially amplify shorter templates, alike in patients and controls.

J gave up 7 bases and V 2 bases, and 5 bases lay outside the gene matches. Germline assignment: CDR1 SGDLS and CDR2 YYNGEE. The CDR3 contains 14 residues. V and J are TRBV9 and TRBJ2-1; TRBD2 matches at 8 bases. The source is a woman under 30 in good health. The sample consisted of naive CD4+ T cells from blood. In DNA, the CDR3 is TGTGCCAGCAGCGTGCAAAGCGGGAGTAATGAGCAGTTCTTC. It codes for CASSVQSGSNEQFF.